This is a list of T cell receptor beta chains from one sample in a study of long-term antiretroviral therapy in people with HIV. The repertoire was sequenced with immunoSEQ multiplex PCR; TCRdb's copy has only in-frame clones and lacks some. The repertoire includes tens of thousands of clones, 76% of them detected once, and approximately 4.8% sits in the top ten. Sequencing was performed on unsorted PBMCs, taken 0.5 years after starting antiretroviral therapy. Every receptor here comes from a woman in her thirties or forties with HIV. Both conserved end residues are part of each CDR3. Each record gives: clone size, J gene, D gene, V gene, CDR3 protein, CDR3 DNA. D genes are given only for firm matches. Size is stated for part of the rows, as once, few or many counts, or as a class when the clone is expanded.

clone size: NA; J gene: TRBJ2-3; D gene: NA; V gene: TRBV7-2; CDR3 protein: CASSLRRGRTDTQYF; CDR3 DNA: TGTGCCAGCAGCTTAAGGCGGGGGCGGACAGATACGCAGTATTTT
clone size: NA; J gene: TRBJ2-3; D gene: NA; V gene: TRBV27; CDR3 protein: CASSLTGTDTQYF; CDR3 DNA: TGTGCCAGCAGTTTAACAGGGACAGATACGCAGTATTTT
clone size: NA; J gene: TRBJ2-2; D gene: NA; V gene: TRBV10-3; CDR3 protein: CASTWAGGSGELFF; CDR3 DNA: TGTGCCTCCACGTGGGCAGGAGGGTCCGGGGAGCTGTTTTTT
clone size: NA; J gene: TRBJ2-1; D gene: TRBD1; V gene: TRBV7-8; CDR3 protein: CASRPQGSVNEQFF; CDR3 DNA: TGTGCCAGCAGGCCACAGGGGTCAGTGAATGAGCAGTTCTTC
clone size: NA; J gene: TRBJ2-7; D gene: NA; V gene: TRBV6-5; CDR3 protein: CASRRSSDGSYEQYF; CDR3 DNA: TGTGCCAGCAGACGCTCCTCGGACGGTTCCTACGAGCAGTACTTC
clone size: NA; J gene: TRBJ2-7; D gene: NA; V gene: TRBV18; CDR3 protein: CASSPEGGSAYEQYF; CDR3 DNA: TGTGCCAGCTCACCTGAAGGGGGGAGCGCCTACGAGCAGTACTTC
clone size: NA; J gene: TRBJ2-5; D gene: NA; V gene: TRBV7-2; CDR3 protein: CASSPGPGGEETQYF; CDR3 DNA: TGTGCCAGCAGCCCAGGACCGGGCGGGGAAGAGACCCAGTACTTC
clone size: NA; J gene: TRBJ2-7; D gene: NA; V gene: TRBV30; CDR3 protein: CAWSVGVSHEQYF; CDR3 DNA: TGTGCCTGGAGTGTAGGGGTTAGCCACGAGCAGTACTTC
clone size: NA; J gene: TRBJ2-7; D gene: NA; V gene: TRBV7-2; CDR3 protein: CASSSTRYEQYF; CDR3 DNA: TGTGCCAGCAGCTCGACGAGATACGAGCAGTACTTC
clone size: NA; J gene: TRBJ1-2; D gene: NA; V gene: TRBV2; CDR3 protein: CASNADSYGYTF; CDR3 DNA: TGTGCCAGCAACGCTGACTCCTATGGCTACACCTTC
clone size: NA; J gene: TRBJ1-2; D gene: TRBD1; V gene: TRBV6-1; CDR3 protein: CASRKGTGGADGYTF; CDR3 DNA: TGTGCCAGCAGGAAAGGGACAGGGGGCGCGGATGGCTACACCTTC
clone size: NA; J gene: TRBJ2-1; D gene: TRBD2; V gene: TRBV5-8; CDR3 protein: CASRSGTSGAQYEQFF; CDR3 DNA: TGTGCCAGCAGGAGCGGGACTAGCGGAGCCCAATATGAGCAGTTCTTC
clone size: NA; J gene: TRBJ1-6; D gene: NA; V gene: TRBV27; CDR3 protein: CASSPRSLTGTKGNSPLHF; CDR3 DNA: TGTGCCAGCAGTCCGCGATCGCTAACCGGGACAAAAGGGAATTCACCCCTCCACTTT
clone size: NA; J gene: TRBJ2-7; D gene: NA; V gene: TRBV20-1; CDR3 protein: CSARGAYEQYF; CDR3 DNA: TGCAGTGCTAGAGGCGCGTACGAGCAGTACTTC
clone size: NA; J gene: TRBJ1-1; D gene: NA; V gene: TRBV7-8; CDR3 protein: CASSFSENTEAFF; CDR3 DNA: TGTGCCAGCAGCTTTTCTGAGAACACTGAAGCTTTCTTT
clone size: NA; J gene: TRBJ2-3; D gene: TRBD2; V gene: TRBV4-2; CDR3 protein: CASSQDAGGGSTDTQYF; CDR3 DNA: TGTGCCAGCAGCCAAGATGCAGGCGGGGGAAGCACAGATACGCAGTATTTT
clone size: NA; J gene: TRBJ1-1; D gene: NA; V gene: TRBV19; CDR3 protein: CASSRGAGLNTEAFF; CDR3 DNA: TGTGCCAGTAGTAGAGGGGCGGGATTGAACACTGAAGCTTTCTTT
clone size: NA; J gene: TRBJ2-7; D gene: NA; V gene: TRBV7-8; CDR3 protein: CASSTWTSAYEQYF; CDR3 DNA: TGTGCCAGCAGCACCTGGACCAGCGCCTACGAGCAGTACTTC
clone size: NA; J gene: TRBJ2-7; D gene: TRBD2; V gene: TRBV18; CDR3 protein: CASSVAGGVSYEQYF; CDR3 DNA: TGTGCCAGCTCAGTAGCGGGGGGCGTCTCCTACGAGCAGTACTTC
clone size: NA; J gene: TRBJ2-1; D gene: NA; V gene: TRBV5-6; CDR3 protein: CASSLASRGQRYNEQFF; CDR3 DNA: TGTGCCAGCAGCTTGGCTTCCCGCGGGCAGCGCTACAATGAGCAGTTCTTC
clone size: NA; J gene: TRBJ2-6; D gene: NA; V gene: TRBV29-1; CDR3 protein: CSVADGSDRSGANVLTF; CDR3 DNA: TGCAGCGTTGCAGACGGATCCGACCGGTCTGGGGCCAACGTCCTGACTTTC
clone size: NA; J gene: TRBJ2-5; D gene: TRBD1; V gene: TRBV2; CDR3 protein: CASSPRGDRAETQYF; CDR3 DNA: TGTGCCAGCAGTCCCAGGGGCGACAGGGCGGAGACCCAGTACTTC
clone size: NA; J gene: TRBJ2-1; D gene: TRBD1; V gene: TRBV29-1; CDR3 protein: CSAWTGGSNEQFF; CDR3 DNA: TGCAGCGCCTGGACAGGGGGTAGTAATGAGCAGTTCTTC
clone size: NA; J gene: TRBJ2-7; D gene: TRBD1; V gene: TRBV6-5; CDR3 protein: CASSYRDSYEQYF; CDR3 DNA: TGTGCCAGCAGTTACCGGGACAGCTACGAGCAGTACTTC
clone size: NA; J gene: TRBJ1-1; D gene: TRBD1; V gene: TRBV28; CDR3 protein: CASSRQGQVGAFF; CDR3 DNA: TGTGCCAGCAGCCGACAGGGTCAAGTGGGAGCTTTCTTT
clone size: NA; J gene: TRBJ1-6; D gene: TRBD1; V gene: TRBV5-6; CDR3 protein: CASSPSHGTDNSPLHF; CDR3 DNA: TGTGCCAGCAGCCCCTCCCACGGGACAGATAATTCACCCCTCCACTTT
clone size: NA; J gene: TRBJ2-6; D gene: NA; V gene: TRBV5-4; CDR3 protein: CASSLVASLSGANVLTF; CDR3 DNA: TGTGCCAGCAGCTTGGTTGCCAGCCTCTCTGGGGCCAACGTCCTGACTTTC
clone size: once; J gene: TRBJ2-7; D gene: NA; V gene: TRBV7-6; CDR3 protein: CASSSQVAGDSYEQYF; CDR3 DNA: TGTGCCAGCAGCTCTCAGGTGGCGGGCGACTCCTACGAGCAGTACTTC
clone size: NA; J gene: TRBJ1-5; D gene: TRBD1; V gene: TRBV28; CDR3 protein: CAISRQGDQPQHF; CDR3 DNA: TGTGCCATCAGCCGACAGGGAGATCAGCCCCAGCATTTT
clone size: NA; J gene: TRBJ2-3; D gene: TRBD2; V gene: TRBV19; CDR3 protein: CASSRGLYADTQYF; CDR3 DNA: TGTGCCAGTAGTAGGGGACTATATGCAGATACGCAGTATTTT
clone size: NA; J gene: TRBJ2-5; D gene: NA; V gene: TRBV7-9; CDR3 protein: CASSAADQGISVEETQYF; CDR3 DNA: TGTGCCAGCAGCGCTGCGGACCAGGGGATATCGGTCGAGGAGACCCAGTACTTC
clone size: NA; J gene: TRBJ2-7; D gene: TRBD1; V gene: TRBV7-2; CDR3 protein: CASSLPGQGFNEQYF; CDR3 DNA: TGTGCCAGCAGCTTGCCGGGACAGGGGTTCAACGAGCAGTACTTC
clone size: NA; J gene: TRBJ2-5; D gene: NA; V gene: TRBV6-1; CDR3 protein: CASIKGLWETQYF; CDR3 DNA: TGTGCCAGTATAAAAGGGCTCTGGGAGACCCAGTACTTC
clone size: NA; J gene: TRBJ1-4; D gene: TRBD1; V gene: TRBV29-1; CDR3 protein: CSGLTGSHEKLFF; CDR3 DNA: TGCAGCGGCCTGACAGGGTCCCATGAAAAACTGTTTTTT
clone size: NA; J gene: TRBJ2-3; D gene: NA; V gene: TRBV5-4; CDR3 protein: CASSTGTPRTDTQYF; CDR3 DNA: TGTGCCAGCAGTACCGGGACTCCACGCACAGATACGCAGTATTTT
clone size: NA; J gene: TRBJ2-3; D gene: TRBD2; V gene: TRBV7-9; CDR3 protein: CASSTTSGSSTDTQYF; CDR3 DNA: TGTGCCAGCAGCACGACTAGCGGGTCAAGCACAGATACGCAGTATTTT
clone size: NA; J gene: TRBJ2-2; D gene: TRBD1; V gene: TRBV4-3; CDR3 protein: CASSPQGAPGELFF; CDR3 DNA: TGCGCCAGCAGCCCCCAGGGGGCCCCCGGGGAGCTGTTTTTT
clone size: NA; J gene: TRBJ1-3; D gene: NA; V gene: TRBV9; CDR3 protein: CASSVEAHGNTIYF; CDR3 DNA: TGTGCCAGCAGCGTAGAGGCCCATGGAAACACCATATATTTT